This T cell receptor beta chain was documented in a study of human T cells and chemical hapten exposure. Across the whole study: Patch tests applied 0.01% DPC to the upper back and were scored after 6 days.

Regarding the study as a whole: Counts of TCRs above 1 in 1000 frequency stayed unchanged with DPC sensitization. Donors in the study had alopecia, meaning their immune response may differ from healthy people's.

From germline, CDR1 is DFQATT and CDR2 SNEGSKA (reference sequence). The V segment lost 0 bases and the J segment 7 bases; nucleotides outside the gene matches: 10. The CDR3 runs 15 residues. The time point denotes: patch test 1, 2 weeks after DPC sensitization. Treatment indicated: therapeutic diphenylcyclopropenone sensitization with weekly scalp DPC. Whole blood, unfractionated, served as the material for total RNA extraction. TCRdb re-called the RACE reads through MiXCR, storing one row per CDR3 protein. The table has about 52,000 distinct CDR3 sequences, 11% seen once; the top ten hold around 1.8%. At least ten counts were recorded for this clonotype. Its target is not known.

Sequenced here: whole blood, sampled in connection with sensitization to the hapten diphenylcyclopropenone (DPC). This chain links TRBV20-1 with TRBJ2-3, with 7 bases fitting TRBD1. The source is a woman in her thirties or forties with alopecia areata. Some clones in this sample may be carry-over from other donors' samples. The CDR3 DNA reads as TGCAGTGCTAGAGAAATGAGGGGGCGCAGTAATACGCAGTATTTT. This gives the protein CSAREMRGRSNTQYF.